These T cell receptor beta chains were read from a single sample in a study of T cells and Merkel cell carcinoma outcomes. Sequencing used immunoSEQ multiplex PCR; TCRdb keeps in-frame clones, though not all of them. The sample consists of about 15,000 clones, 87% of them appearing once. The sample was tumor tissue from Merkel cell carcinoma. The receptor set was obtained from a human donor with Merkel cell carcinoma. Each CDR3 is given with its conserved first and last residue. The D gene is left open where the match is weak. The listing skips clone size in some rows; elsewhere it reads once, few, many or a size class.

D gene	J gene	V gene	clone size	CDR3 length	CDR3 DNA	CDR3 protein
.	TRBJ1-2	TRBV11-1	once	14	TGTGCCAGCAGCTTATCTGCAGGGTCCTATGGCTACACCTTC	CASSLSAGSYGYTF
.	TRBJ2-2	TRBV2	few	16	TGTGCCAGCAGTGATCGCGATCCCGCGAACACCGGGGAGCTGTTTTTT	CASSDRDPANTGELFF
.	TRBJ2-7	TRBV14	.	13	TGTGCCAGCAGCCAACCGGGCAACTTAGCGCAGTACTTC	CASSQPGNLAQYF
TRBD1	TRBJ1-2	TRBV7-2	.	15	TGTGCCAGCAGCACCGGACAGGGTTTTTACTATGGCTACACCTTC	CASSTGQGFYYGYTF
.	TRBJ2-3	TRBV5-4	few	15	TGTGCCAGCAGCTTGGCGTTAGGATCCTCGGATACGCAGTATTTT	CASSLALGSSDTQYF
TRBD2	TRBJ2-2	TRBV7-8	.	17	TGTGCCAGCAGCTTCCCTTTGGCTAGCGGGAGGTCCGGGGAGCTGTTTTTT	CASSFPLASGRSGELFF
.	TRBJ2-1	TRBV11-3	.	15	TGTGCCAGCAGCTTTTTGTGGGAAGAGTACAATGAGCAGTTCTTC	CASSFLWEEYNEQFF
.	TRBJ2-1	TRBV5-1	.	16	TGCGCCAGCAGCTCCTGGGGGACCGTGTCCTACAATGAGCAGTTCTTC	CASSSWGTVSYNEQFF
.	TRBJ1-3	TRBV15	.	15	TGTGCCACCAGCAGCTCAGGGAGCCTTGGAAACACCATATATTTT	CATSSSGSLGNTIYF
.	TRBJ2-5	TRBV9	.	14	TGTGCCAGCAGCGTAGGTGTACAACAAGAGACCCAGTACTTC	CASSVGVQQETQYF
.	TRBJ1-3	TRBV2	once	15	TGTGCCAGCAGCCGGCGACAGGTCTCTGGAAACACCATATATTTT	CASSRRQVSGNTIYF
.	TRBJ2-3	TRBV7-9	.	12	TGTGCCAGCAGCTCAGAGGGAGATACGCAGTATTTT	CASSSEGDTQYF
.	TRBJ1-4	TRBV4-1	.	16	TGCGCCAGCAGCCAAGGGGTCCAACTAACGGTTGAAAAACTGTTTTTT	CASSQGVQLTVEKLFF
.	TRBJ2-7	TRBV9	.	14	TGTGCCAGCGGAAGAGGGGGGAGTTCCTACGAGCAGTACTTC	CASGRGGSSYEQYF
.	TRBJ2-7	TRBV4-1	.	14	TGCGCCAGCAGCCTCATACAGGGCTCCTACGAGCAGTACTTC	CASSLIQGSYEQYF
TRBD1	TRBJ1-1	TRBV5-1	few	15	TGCGCCAGCAGCCTGACAGGGGCGAGGAACACTGAAGCTTTCTTT	CASSLTGARNTEAFF
TRBD2	TRBJ2-7	TRBV2	.	18	TGTGCCAGCAATGTGCAAACGGGTCATCTAGCGGGAGTATACGAGCAGTACTTC	CASNVQTGHLAGVYEQYF
.	TRBJ1-1	TRBV5-1	once	13	TGCGCCAGCAGCTTGGAGAGTAGTCGTGAAGCTTTCTTT	CASSLESSREAFF
.	TRBJ2-5	TRBV30	.	14	TGTGCCTGGATTCGTCAGGGCTCTCAAGAGACCCAGTACTTC	CAWIRQGSQETQYF
.	TRBJ2-3	TRBV30	.	15	TGTGCCTGGAACCTCGACAGCCTCCGGAGGGATACGCAGTATTTT	CAWNLDSLRRDTQYF
.	TRBJ2-7	TRBV5-1	.	12	TGCGCCAGCAGCTTGATGGGGGACGAGCAGTACTTC	CASSLMGDEQYF
.	TRBJ2-3	TRBV5-1	.	15	TGCGCCAGCAGCTTGTCGGCTAGAGTTACAGATACGCAGTATTTT	CASSLSARVTDTQYF
.	TRBJ2-7	TRBV29-1	once	12	TGCAGCGTGAATAGACAGGGAGGCGAGCAGTACTTC	CSVNRQGGEQYF
TRBD2	TRBJ2-1	TRBV6-1	.	14	TGTGCCAGTGTCGGGACTAGCGGTAACAATGAGCAGTTCTTC	CASVGTSGNNEQFF
.	TRBJ1-2	TRBV5-1	.	14	TGCGCCAGCAGCGGCTTTGATGGGGCCTATGGCTACACCTTC	CASSGFDGAYGYTF
.	TRBJ1-1	TRBV18	.	14	TGTGCCAGCTCACCCGAAGTAGGCTGGGTGGAAGCTTTCTTT	CASSPEVGWVEAFF
.	TRBJ1-3	TRBV10-3	.	14	TGTGCCATCAGTGAGTCGTGGACAGAAAACACCATATATTTT	CAISESWTENTIYF
TRBD2	TRBJ2-1	TRBV19	.	13	TGTGCCAGTAGTGCGGGGGGGTTCAATGAGCAGTTCTTC	CASSAGGFNEQFF
.	TRBJ2-7	TRBV5-4	.	16	TGTGCCAGCAGCTTGGTATCCGGGAGACCCCCCTACGAGCAGTACTTC	CASSLVSGRPPYEQYF
.	TRBJ1-4	TRBV27	.	16	TGTGCCAGCAGTTCATCAGGGTTTGCAACTAATGAAAAACTGTTTTTT	CASSSSGFATNEKLFF
.	TRBJ2-5	TRBV11-2	.	16	TGTGCCAGCAGCTTAGTCCACCTAGCGACCCAAGAGACCCAGTACTTC	CASSLVHLATQETQYF
.	TRBJ2-1	TRBV4-1	.	17	TGCGCCAGCAGCCAAGATTCCCTGGGACGCTCCTACAATGAGCAGTTCTTC	CASSQDSLGRSYNEQFF
TRBD1	TRBJ1-4	TRBV15	.	15	TGTGCCACCAGCAGAGTGGACAGGGGGCGAGAAAAACGGTTTTTT	CATSRVDRGREKRFF
.	TRBJ1-5	TRBV19	.	17	TGTGCCAGTAGTATAGATCAGGGACACTTTAACAATCAGCCCCAGCATTTT	CASSIDQGHFNNQPQHF
TRBD1	TRBJ2-4	TRBV5-5	.	15	TGTGCCAGCAGCTGGGCCCGGACAGGTCAAAACATTCAGTACTTC	CASSWARTGQNIQYF